This T cell receptor (beta chain) was sequenced during a study of blood T cells in healthy people across ages. For the second PCR, which ran for about 7 to 11 cycles, a sample-barcoded 5' primer and a J-beta primer mix were used. TCRdb re-derived calls from the 5' RACE reads in MiXCR, one entry per CDR3 protein. Found here are about 970,000 distinct CDR3 sequences, 51% of them singletons; the top ten hold 20% to 25%. About this clonotype itself: Its antigen is unknown.

Study observations and caveats: Higher diversity and more naive CD4+ cells were features of long-lived donors, compared to aged donors. Higher naive T cell percentage went strongly together with higher TCR beta diversity.

The sequence came from a woman aged 55-69 years in good health. The sample consisted of blood.

CDR3 DNA: TGTGCCAGCAGCCCGAGGGGGACACCAGAGACCCAGTACTTC. Translation gives CASSPRGTPETQYF. V is TRBV7-2 and J is TRBJ2-5, with a tentative D call TRBD1 (6 bases). The V gene lost 5 bases and the J gene lost 4 bases, with 14 bases spanning the gap. CDR3 length equals 14 residues. Germline V gives CDR1 SGHTA, CDR2 FQGNSA.